This T cell receptor beta chain is from a study of blood T cell repertoires in COVID-19. Whole-study context: The analysed material was cDNA or gDNA that came from T cells, B-cell-depleted T cells, or PBMCs.

The sample holds one count of this clone. J was trimmed by 5 bases and V by 7 bases; bases with no gene match: 11. CDR1 and CDR2 from the germline V gene are SNHLY and FYNNEI. This CDR3 has 16 residues. Recruitment covered roughly 22 US areas and drew participants whose ages spanned about 18 to 95 years. Participant-reported clinical history was the basis for cohort assignment. Among Cohort 3 donors, those recovered had two negative PCRs, clearance, or symptom resolution. The repertoire was sequenced with immunoSEQ multiplex PCR; TCRdb's copy has only in-frame clones and lacks some. The sample records under 250,000 clones, 87% being singletons.

The receptor's source is a man aged 30 to 45 who had recovered from COVID-19. The sequencing input was PBMCs or T cells enriched from blood (not recorded which). The chain combines TRBV2 with TRBJ2-3; TRBD2 matches 11 bases. The CDR3 nucleotides are TGTGCCAGCACCGCGGGTACTAGCGGGAGTGGAGATACGCAGTATTTT. This encodes CASTAGTSGSGDTQYF.